This T cell receptor (beta chain) derives from a study of post-analysis software for immune sequencing data. In the case of this clonotype: Its specificity is unknown.

The CDR3 runs to 12 residues. The germline CDR1 and CDR2 sequences are DFQATT and SNEGSKA (reference sequence). General study results and limits: Samples made in the same batch grouped tightly together by F measure. TRBV5-6, TRBV5-1 and TRBV20-1 were among four or five TRBV segments more frequent in patients than controls.

Every TCR beta cDNA library bore unique molecular identifiers. TCRdb independently ran MiXCR on the PCR reads; one entry per CDR3 protein. The table records approximately 250,000 distinct CDR3 sequences, about 38% of them present only once. Sequencing used blood. The genes are TRBV20-1 and TRBJ2-7; D perhaps matches TRBD2 (5 bases). This TCR derives from a girl aged 10-17 years with multiple sclerosis. The CDR3 DNA sequence: TGCAGGGCTTCCCAAGCGGACTACGAGCAGTACTTC. Translation: CRASQADYEQYF.